This T cell receptor (beta chain) was documented in a study of blood T cell repertoires in COVID-19. Study information: The United States, Italy and Spain supplied acute and convalescent COVID-19 samples.

All enrollees were roughly 18 to 100 years old and from around 25 US areas. Cohort allocation depended upon clinical history that participants reported. Cohort 3 recovered donors had two negative PCRs, clearance, or symptom resolution. The CDR3 is 13 amino acids. Per germline, CDR1 SGHTA and CDR2 FQGTGA. V dropped 0 bases and J dropped 7 bases, with 10 bases sitting between them. Only in-frame clones appear in the TCRdb table, and some are missing; sequencing was by immunoSEQ multiplex PCR. The sample yields some 140,000 clones, about 79% seen once. Sequenced sample: PBMCs or T cells enriched from blood (not recorded which). This sequence originates from a man aged 45-60 years who had recovered from COVID-19. The chain recombines TRBV7-3 with TRBJ2-7; weak D call: TRBD1 (6 bases). As DNA, the CDR3 is TGTGCCAGCAGCTTAACCTTTCAGGGGGAGCAGTACTTC. It encodes CASSLTFQGEQYF.